This TCR beta chain was profiled in a study of neoadjuvant anti-PD-1 for oral cavity cancer. Background on the study: Nivolumab at 3 mg/kg was mostly given biweekly, three to four doses, pre-surgery. General study findings and limits: Higher pretreatment blood Treg/Th17 ratios correlated with higher pretreatment blood and lower post-treatment tumor TCRbeta clonality.

To note about this clone: What it recognizes is unknown.

This CDR3 contains 13 residues. Trimming removed 9 bases at V and 0 bases at J, with 11 bases between. CDR1 is WNHNN and CDR2 is SYGVQD in the germline V gene (reference sequence). The assay was immunoSEQ multiplex PCR, and TCRdb's table has in-frame clones only and misses some. The sample carries approximately 13,000 clones, 66% recorded once. The V and J genes are TRBV10-1 and TRBJ1-1; D may be TRBD1 (6 bases). The TCR originated in a person aged 40 to 85 with oral cavity squamous cell carcinoma. Sequenced material: PBMCs, taken before nivolumab (anti-PD-1) treatment. CDR3 sequence: CASSGQMNTEAFF. The DNA of the CDR3 is TGCGCCAGTTCGGGACAAATGAACACTGAAGCTTTCTTT.